These T cell receptor beta chains were read from a single sample in a study of esophageal squamous cell carcinoma under preoperative chemotherapy. Using its own MiXCR run on the PCR reads, TCRdb lists one record per CDR3 protein. The sample holds 1,000 to 1,500 distinct CDR3 sequences, just under 30% seen once. The sample was collected from a patient given preoperative chemotherapy. These receptors came from a human donor with esophageal squamous cell carcinoma. The donor label of this sample is uncertain. Each CDR3 is given with its conserved first and last residue. The D gene is left open where the match is weak. Size is omitted from some rows. Given values are once, few, many or a class for expanded clones.

D: -; J: TRBJ2-3; size: medium-sized; V: TRBV7-6; DNA: TGTGCCAGCAGCTTAGCCGTTACTAGGACAGATACGCAGTATTTT; CDR3: CASSLAVTRTDTQYF
D: -; J: TRBJ2-5; size: large; V: TRBV12-3/TRBV12-4; DNA: TGTGCCATTTCCGCCGCGCGGTACGCGCAAGAGACCCAGTACTTC; CDR3: CAISAARYAQETQYF
D: -; J: TRBJ2-1; size: large; V: TRBV7-2; DNA: TGTGCCAGCAGCCAAGGGTCTTACTACGAGCAGTTCTTC; CDR3: CASSQGSYYEQFF
D: -; J: TRBJ1-1; size: medium-sized; V: TRBV12-3/TRBV12-4; DNA: TGTGCCAGCGCAGGGTTTACGAACACTGAAGCTTTCTTT; CDR3: CASAGFTNTEAFF
D: -; J: TRBJ1-1; size: -; V: TRBV12-3/TRBV12-4; DNA: TGTGCCAGCAGTTTTCAGGGTTCGAGGACTGAAGCTTTCTTT; CDR3: CASSFQGSRTEAFF
D: TRBD2; J: TRBJ2-1; size: medium-sized; V: TRBV11-3; DNA: TGTGCCAGCAGCCAATTAGGACTAGCGGACAATGAGCAGTTCTTC; CDR3: CASSQLGLADNEQFF
D: -; J: TRBJ2-7; size: medium-sized; V: TRBV7-2; DNA: TGTGCCAGCAGCCTCCGTATGACGGGAGGGGGCGATGAGCAGTACTTC; CDR3: CASSLRMTGGGDEQYF
D: -; J: TRBJ2-5; size: large; V: TRBV7-6; DNA: TGTGCCAGCAGCTCGACAGGACAGCCGCTAGGGACCCAGTACTTC; CDR3: CASSSTGQPLGTQYF
D: -; J: TRBJ1-1; size: once; V: TRBV7-8; DNA: TGTGCCAGCAGCCCACGGGGGGTGGAGACTGAAGCTTTCTTT; CDR3: CASSPRGVETEAFF
D: TRBD1; J: TRBJ2-7; size: medium-sized; V: TRBV6-5; DNA: TGTGCCAGCAGTTATCCTACAGGGGGCGCTTTGTACGAGCAGTACTTC; CDR3: CASSYPTGGALYEQYF
D: TRBD1; J: TRBJ2-6; size: medium-sized; V: TRBV7-8; DNA: TGTGCCAGCAGTTTAAGGACAGGGGGCTCTGGGGCCAACGTCCTGACTTTC; CDR3: CASSLRTGGSGANVLTF
D: -; J: TRBJ2-1; size: large; V: TRBV7-6; DNA: TGTGCCAGCAGCCACTTAGGGGGGTACGAGCAGTTCTTC; CDR3: CASSHLGGYEQFF
D: -; J: TRBJ2-1; size: -; V: TRBV6-1; DNA: TGTGCCAGCAGTGACCAGGGTGATAGGGACGAGCAGTTCTTC; CDR3: CASSDQGDRDEQFF
D: -; J: TRBJ2-1; size: medium-sized; V: TRBV7-8; DNA: TGTGCCAGCAGCTTAGGGCAGGCCTTCAATGAGCAGTTCTTC; CDR3: CASSLGQAFNEQFF
D: -; J: TRBJ2-1; size: medium-sized; V: TRBV10-2; DNA: TGCGCCAGCAGTGAGAGTTATTGGGGACCAGGCTACAATGAGCAGTTCTTC; CDR3: CASSESYWGPGYNEQFF
D: -; J: TRBJ1-4; size: medium-sized; V: TRBV6-1; DNA: TGTGCCAGCAGGTTGACAGGAGTCCATGAAAAACTGTTTTTT; CDR3: CASRLTGVHEKLFF
D: -; J: TRBJ2-7; size: -; V: TRBV6-5; DNA: TGTGCCAGCAGTTACTCGATCCCGGACAGTCCCTACGAGCAGTACTTC; CDR3: CASSYSIPDSPYEQYF
D: -; J: TRBJ2-3; size: hyperexpanded; V: TRBV10-2; DNA: TGCGCCAGCGCACAGGGTTTCGATACGCAGTATTTT; CDR3: CASAQGFDTQYF
D: -; J: TRBJ2-1; size: medium-sized; V: TRBV6-1; DNA: TGTGCCAGCAGTGAAGCGCTTACCTTTGAGTACGAGCAGTTCTTC; CDR3: CASSEALTFEYEQFF
D: TRBD2; J: TRBJ2-1; size: -; V: TRBV11-3; DNA: TGTGCCAGCAGCTTAGAGTGGGGCGGGGGTCAGTACAATGAGCAGTTCTTC; CDR3: CASSLEWGGGQYNEQFF
D: TRBD1; J: TRBJ2-3; size: large; V: TRBV27; DNA: TGTGCCAGCAGTTCCCGGGACAGGGCCACAGATACGCAGTATTTT; CDR3: CASSSRDRATDTQYF
D: TRBD2; J: TRBJ2-4; size: large; V: TRBV7-2; DNA: TGTGCCAGCAGCTTAGCCGCCGGGACTAGCGGACAAAACATTCAGTACTTC; CDR3: CASSLAAGTSGQNIQYF
D: -; J: TRBJ2-5; size: medium-sized; V: TRBV11-3; DNA: TGTGCCAGCAGCTTAGGGAGGAACCAAGAGACCCAGTACTTC; CDR3: CASSLGRNQETQYF
D: -; J: TRBJ2-7; size: -; V: TRBV12-3/TRBV12-4; DNA: TGTGCCAGCAGATCCGGGTCCGCCCCCTACGAGCAGGACTTC; CDR3: CASRSGSAPYEQDF
D: -; J: TRBJ2-1; size: -; V: TRBV6-1; DNA: TGTGCCAGCAGTGAAAGAGGGCCCGGGACAAGGGCTGGGGATGAGCAGTTCTTC; CDR3: CASSERGPGTRAGDEQFF
D: TRBD1; J: TRBJ1-1; size: medium-sized; V: TRBV27; DNA: TGTGCCAGCGGAAGGACAGGGGGTGGGAACACTGAAGCTTTCTTT; CDR3: CASGRTGGGNTEAFF
D: -; J: TRBJ2-7; size: medium-sized; V: TRBV5-6; DNA: TGTGCCAGCAGCTTTAACGCCTACGAGCAGTACTTC; CDR3: CASSFNAYEQYF
D: -; J: TRBJ2-6; size: large; V: TRBV6-1; DNA: TGTGCCAGCAGTGAAGACAGCTCTGGGGCCAACGTCCTGACTTTC; CDR3: CASSEDSSGANVLTF
D: -; J: TRBJ2-4; size: -; V: TRBV6-2/TRBV6-3; DNA: TGTGCCAGCAGAACCCTAGGGGGAGGAGAAAACATTCAGTACTTC; CDR3: CASRTLGGGENIQYF
D: -; J: TRBJ2-3; size: -; V: TRBV6-1; DNA: TGTGCCAGCATGACACAGGGCTCGGCGGATACGCAGTATTTT; CDR3: CASMTQGSADTQYF
D: TRBD1; J: TRBJ2-1; size: medium-sized; V: TRBV6-1; DNA: TGTGCCAGCAGTGAACAGGGGGCGTCCTACGAGCAGTTCTTC; CDR3: CASSEQGASYEQFF
D: -; J: TRBJ1-2; size: -; V: TRBV27; DNA: TGTGCCAGCAAAAAACAGGGATCGAACTATGGCTACACCTTC; CDR3: CASKKQGSNYGYTF
D: -; J: TRBJ2-1; size: medium-sized; V: TRBV12-3/TRBV12-4; DNA: TGTGCCAGCAGCCCCCCCCGGGACCTCCATGAGCAGTTCTTC; CDR3: CASSPPRDLHEQFF
D: TRBD2; J: TRBJ2-3; size: medium-sized; V: TRBV6-1; DNA: TGTGCCAGCAGTAAGGGACTAGCGGGGACAGATACGCAGTATTTT; CDR3: CASSKGLAGTDTQYF
D: TRBD2; J: TRBJ2-7; size: -; V: TRBV6-1; DNA: TGTGCCAGCAGGCCCCTGGGGGAGGGGTCCGACGAGCAGTACTTC; CDR3: CASRPLGEGSDEQYF
D: -; J: TRBJ2-7; size: -; V: TRBV27; DNA: TGTGCCAGCAGTCCCGTAGCCCTCAGGGGGGCCGGAGAGCAGTACTTC; CDR3: CASSPVALRGAGEQYF
D: -; J: TRBJ2-5; size: medium-sized; V: TRBV7-8; DNA: TGTGCCAGCAGCCCCCGGGGCATCGTAGGGGAGACCCAGTACTTC; CDR3: CASSPRGIVGETQYF
D: TRBD2; J: TRBJ2-7; size: medium-sized; V: TRBV27; DNA: TGTGCCAGCAACATCTCCCTCCCGGGACTAGCGGGAGGGGAAACCTACGAGCAGTACTTC; CDR3: CASNISLPGLAGGETYEQYF
D: -; J: TRBJ1-4; size: few; V: TRBV5-1; DNA: TGCGCCAGCAGCTTGGGTACTAGAGGGACATACGAAAAACTGTTTTTT; CDR3: CASSLGTRGTYEKLFF
D: -; J: TRBJ2-3; size: -; V: TRBV19; DNA: TGTGCCAGTACGATAGGGAAGACAGATACGCAGTATTTT; CDR3: CASTIGKTDTQYF
D: -; J: TRBJ2-1; size: large; V: TRBV7-2; DNA: TGTGCCAGCAGCCGTGGAGGAGCGGGACAATACAATGAGCAGTTCTTC; CDR3: CASSRGGAGQYNEQFF
D: TRBD2; J: TRBJ2-2; size: -; V: TRBV28; DNA: TGTGCCAGCAGTTTTAGCGGGAGCACCGGGGAGCTGTTTTTT; CDR3: CASSFSGSTGELFF
D: -; J: TRBJ2-1; size: medium-sized; V: TRBV5-5; DNA: TGTGCCAGCAGCACGACGGCAGGGAGTTCCGCCGAGCAGTTCTTC; CDR3: CASSTTAGSSAEQFF
D: TRBD1; J: TRBJ2-4; size: medium-sized; V: TRBV7-2; DNA: TGTGCCAGCAGCCCACCCGGGACAGGGAACATTCAGTACTTC; CDR3: CASSPPGTGNIQYF
D: -; J: TRBJ2-5; size: -; V: TRBV7-6; DNA: TGTGCCAGCAGCCTGACCCTGGGAATCCAAAAGACCCAGTACTTC; CDR3: CASSLTLGIQKTQYF
D: -; J: TRBJ2-5; size: once; V: TRBV25-1; DNA: TGTGCCATCGAGGTGGGGGAGACCCAGTACTTC; CDR3: CAIEVGETQYF
D: -; J: TRBJ2-7; size: -; V: TRBV6-1; DNA: TGTGCCAGCAGTGAAGCTTGGGACGGGTACGAGCAGTACTTC; CDR3: CASSEAWDGYEQYF
D: TRBD1; J: TRBJ2-5; size: large; V: TRBV6-5; DNA: TGTGCCAGCAACCTACAGGGGAGAGAGACCCAGTACTTC; CDR3: CASNLQGRETQYF
D: -; J: TRBJ2-1; size: medium-sized; V: TRBV10-3; DNA: TGTGCCATCAGTGAGTCAGGCAGATCGTACAATGAGCAGTTCTTC; CDR3: CAISESGRSYNEQFF
D: -; J: TRBJ2-2; size: few; V: TRBV6-2/TRBV6-3; DNA: TGTGCCAGCAGTTACCCGAGTACGGGGGAGCTGTTTTTT; CDR3: CASSYPSTGELFF
D: TRBD1; J: TRBJ1-1; size: -; V: TRBV7-3; DNA: TGTGCCAGCAGCTTAACACAGGGGAGTACTGAAGCTTTCTTT; CDR3: CASSLTQGSTEAFF
D: TRBD2; J: TRBJ2-1; size: medium-sized; V: TRBV7-2; DNA: TGTGCCAGCAGCGCGCATCTAGCGGGAGCTTTAGTGACCAACAATGAGCAGTTCTTC; CDR3: CASSAHLAGALVTNNEQFF
D: TRBD2; J: TRBJ2-1; size: medium-sized; V: TRBV24-1; DNA: TGTGCCACCAGTGTCGGGACTAGCGGGAGGTTGACCAATGAGCAGTTCTTC; CDR3: CATSVGTSGRLTNEQFF
D: -; J: TRBJ2-1; size: -; V: TRBV6-5; DNA: TGTGCGAGCAGTTACTCGAGCGGCAGGGGATACAATGAGCAGTTCTTC; CDR3: CASSYSSGRGYNEQFF
D: -; J: TRBJ1-1; size: few; V: TRBV6-4; DNA: TGTGCCAGCAGTGACAGGGATAACACTGAAGCTTTCTTT; CDR3: CASSDRDNTEAFF
D: -; J: TRBJ2-7; size: large; V: TRBV6-1; DNA: TGTGCCAGCAGTGAAGCGCTTACCTTTGAGTACGAGCAGTACTTC; CDR3: CASSEALTFEYEQYF
D: TRBD2; J: TRBJ2-2; size: medium-sized; V: TRBV27; DNA: TGTGCCAGCGGACCCCCTCAAACGAGCGGGAGAACCGGGGAGCTGTTTTTT; CDR3: CASGPPQTSGRTGELFF